This is a list of T cell receptor beta chains from one sample in a study of T cells in Graves' hyperthyroidism and ophthalmopathy. TCRdb re-analysed the multiplex PCR reads in MiXCR, keeping a single row per CDR3 protein. The sample has roughly 500,000 distinct CDR3 sequences, around 15% seen once. The source material was blood. These receptors were obtained from a woman between 25 and 40 years old with Graves' ophthalmopathy. Each CDR3 is given with its conserved first and last residue. D genes are given only for firm matches. The size field is filled for only some rows; it gives once, few, many or a size class.

>15|TRBV30|many|TRBJ2-1|.
CAWSQTGRSRNEQFF
TGTGCCTGGAGCCAAACGGGCAGGAGCCGCAATGAGCAGTTCTTC
>17|TRBV18|once|TRBJ2-1|.
CASSPPTGGSSFHEQFF
TGTGCCAGCTCACCACCGACAGGCGGGAGCTCGTTCCATGAGCAGTTCTTC
>14|TRBV6-9|.|TRBJ1-1|.
CASSYDALRTEAFF
TGTGCCAGCAGCTACGATGCTTTACGCACTGAAGCTTTCTTT
>14|TRBV20-1|.|TRBJ1-2|.
CSARASGGGYGYTF
TGCAGTGCTAGAGCCAGCGGGGGGGGCTATGGCTACACCTTC
>16|TRBV24-1|many|TRBJ2-1|.
CATSLSGASSYNEQFF
TGTGCCACCAGCCTGTCAGGGGCTAGCTCCTACAATGAGCAGTTCTTC
>13|TRBV29-1|many|TRBJ2-1|TRBD1
CSAGTDEYNEQFF
TGCAGCGCGGGGACAGACGAATACAATGAGCAGTTCTTC
>18|TRBV7-9|many|TRBJ2-1|.
CASSLGFGSRQNYNEQFF
TGTGCCAGCAGCTTAGGGTTTGGGTCGAGACAGAATTACAATGAGCAGTTCTTC
>14|TRBV20-1|many|TRBJ1-4|TRBD1
CSAGGQADNEKLFF
TGCAGTGCTGGAGGACAGGCGGATAATGAAAAACTGTTTTTT
>16|TRBV20-1|few|TRBJ1-6|.
CSARGVRSSYNSPLHF
TGCAGTGCTAGAGGGGTCCGCAGCTCCTATAATTCACCCCTCCACTTT
>15|TRBV11-3|.|TRBJ2-3|.
CASSSRLGDTDTQYF
TGTGCCAGCAGTTCAAGACTAGGGGACACAGATACGCAGTATTTT
>17|TRBV5-4|.|TRBJ2-7|.
CASSLGDTRVIALEQYF
TGTGCCAGCAGCTTGGGGGATACCCGGGTAATCGCCCTCGAGCAGTACTTC
>15|TRBV18|.|TRBJ2-1|TRBD2
CASSPPSSGPMGQFF
TGTGCCAGCTCACCACCTTCTAGCGGCCCAATGGGGCAGTTCTTC
>12|TRBV18|many|TRBJ1-1|.
CASSPQDSEAFF
TGTGCCAGCTCACCGCAGGACTCTGAAGCTTTCTTT
>12|TRBV11-2|few|TRBJ1-1|.
CATISGGTEAFF
TGTGCCACGATATCGGGGGGAACTGAAGCTTTCTTT
>16|TRBV13|few|TRBJ2-1|TRBD2
CASSLVRGSSYNEQFF
TGTGCCAGCAGCTTAGTTCGCGGGAGCTCCTACAATGAGCAGTTCTTC
>14|TRBV4-3|.|TRBJ2-1|.
CASSQDGTLNEQFF
TGCGCCAGCAGCCAAGATGGGACTCTCAATGAGCAGTTCTTC
>11|TRBV12-3/TRBV12-4|.|TRBJ2-7|.
CASSYDYEQYF
TGTGCCAGCAGTTATGACTACGAGCAGTACTTC
>16|TRBV4-3|.|TRBJ2-2|.
CASSQDWQGRTGELFF
TGCGCCAGCAGCCAAGACTGGCAGGGACGGACCGGGGAGCTGTTTTTT
>14|TRBV24-1|.|TRBJ1-5|TRBD1
CATSDAGGGQPQHF
TGTGCCACCAGTGACGCAGGGGGCGGTCAGCCCCAGCATTTT
>14|TRBV28|many|TRBJ1-1|.
CASAMVTYNTEAFF
TGTGCCAGCGCAATGGTAACCTACAACACTGAAGCTTTCTTT
>16|TRBV19|.|TRBJ2-5|TRBD1
CASSDRYRGLQETQYF
TGTGCCAGTAGTGACCGGTACAGGGGGCTCCAAGAGACCCAGTACTTC
>19|TRBV19|few|TRBJ1-4|.
CASSLTSLGPTGPSEKLFF
TGTGCCAGTAGTCTAACAAGTTTGGGGCCCACGGGTCCTAGTGAAAAACTGTTTTTT
>11|TRBV28|many|TRBJ1-2|.
CASSLGTLGTF
TGTGCCAGCAGTTTGGGGACATTGGGAACCTTC
>12|TRBV20-1|few|TRBJ1-2|.
CSAREPYDGYTF
TGCAGTGCTAGAGAACCGTACGATGGCTACACCTTC
>16|TRBV7-9|many|TRBJ2-1|TRBD2
CASSLVGLAGGHEQFF
TGTGCCAGCAGCCTTGTCGGGCTAGCGGGAGGCCATGAGCAGTTCTTC
>19|TRBV10-3|many|TRBJ2-7|.
CAISDPTQRAQKNSYEQYF
TGTGCCATCAGTGATCCAACCCAAAGGGCCCAGAAAAACTCCTACGAGCAGTACTTC
>19|TRBV7-6|few|TRBJ2-2|TRBD2
CASSPNYMAGGINTGELFF
TGTGCCAGCAGCCCCAACTATATGGCGGGAGGGATTAACACCGGGGAGCTGTTTTTT
>15|TRBV24-1|.|TRBJ2-3|.
CATSEGGPPGSTQYF
TGTGCCACCAGTGAGGGGGGCCCTCCTGGATCTACGCAGTATTTT
>14|TRBV5-8|few|TRBJ2-5|.
CASSFKGRQETQYF
TGTGCCAGCAGCTTTAAGGGGAGGCAAGAGACCCAGTACTTC
>15|TRBV20-1|.|TRBJ2-2|TRBD2
CSAEGLAGGDGELFF
TGCAGTGCCGAGGGGTTAGCGGGGGGGGATGGGGAGCTGTTTTTT
>18|TRBV3-1|few|TRBJ2-2|TRBD2
CASSQPRLAGGRAGELFF
TGTGCCAGCAGCCAACCTAGGCTAGCGGGAGGAAGGGCCGGGGAGCTGTTTTTT
>15|TRBV7-9|.|TRBJ2-2|.
CACRIEAPNTGELFF
TGTGCCTGCCGTATAGAAGCGCCGAACACCGGGGAGCTGTTTTTT
>13|TRBV5-4|many|TRBJ1-2|TRBD1
CASSPTGGDGYTF
TGTGCCAGCAGCCCGACAGGGGGCGACGGCTACACCTTC
>15|TRBV6-5|few|TRBJ2-7|TRBD2
CASSYSTSRYYEQYF
TGTGCCAGCAGTTACTCGACTAGCCGATACTACGAGCAGTACTTC
>15|TRBV5-5|many|TRBJ2-5|TRBD1
CASSLDGQGLETQYF
TGTGCCAGCAGCTTGGATGGACAGGGGTTGGAGACCCAGTACTTC
>14|TRBV30|many|TRBJ1-1|.
CAWTHKTANTEAFF
TGTGCCTGGACGCACAAAACGGCGAACACTGAAGCTTTCTTT
>16|TRBV15|few|TRBJ2-2|.
CATSIRFKGDTGELFF
TGTGCCACCAGCATTAGGTTCAAGGGGGACACCGGGGAGCTGTTTTTT
>10|TRBV29-1|few|TRBJ1-1|.
CSVEVISAFF
TGCAGCGTTGAGGTAATTTCCGCTTTCTTT
>13|TRBV20-1|many|TRBJ1-1|.
CSARDGRVGEAFF
TGCAGTGCTAGAGATGGCCGGGTCGGGGAAGCTTTCTTT
>14|TRBV28|many|TRBJ2-5|.
CASSLRGTLGTQYF
TGTGCCAGCAGTTTAAGAGGGACTCTGGGTACCCAGTACTTC
>13|TRBV4-1|.|TRBJ2-3|.
CASSLQPEGGQYF
TGCGCCAGCAGCCTTCAGCCGGAGGGGGGGCAGTATTTT
>14|TRBV18|.|TRBJ1-1|.
CASSRPGPNTEAFF
TGTGCCAGCTCACGGCCGGGGCCGAACACTGAAGCTTTCTTT
>13|TRBV7-9|many|TRBJ2-1|.
CASSLVTGHEQFF
TGTGCCAGCAGCTTAGTGACGGGGCATGAGCAGTTCTTC
>13|TRBV12-3/TRBV12-4|few|TRBJ2-5|TRBD2
CATKLATQETQYF
TGTGCCACAAAACTAGCGACCCAAGAGACCCAGTACTTC
>16|TRBV6-1|.|TRBJ2-3|TRBD1
CASVGTGGAGADTQYF
TGTGCCAGCGTGGGGACAGGGGGCGCGGGGGCAGATACGCAGTATTTT
>13|TRBV18|few|TRBJ2-7|TRBD1
CASSELQGYEQYF
TGCGCCAGCAGCGAATTACAGGGGTACGAGCAGTACTTC